Included here is one TCR beta chain sequence, with context. Germline V gene data show CDR1 as SGHAT and CDR2 as FQNNGV. V was cut by 2 bases and J by 5 bases, with 9 bases left in between. The CDR3 contains 13 residues. This record belongs to a study of somatic mutations in cytotoxic T cells in rheumatoid arthritis. Original processing notes: Published virus-specific TCRB sequences found rare matches among patient CD8+ clones larger than 1%. Profiling relied on immunoSEQ multiplex PCR, and the TCRdb table lists in-frame clones only, not all of them. D and trimming were read from the DNA, whereas the V and J calls and clone size are those reported in that table. The repertoire holds 14,000 or so clones, with roughly 80% as singletons.

The sequence came from an adult with rheumatoid arthritis. Specimen: CD8+ T cells sorted from blood. The chain joins TRBV11-2 to TRBJ1-1; D possibly corresponds to TRBD1 (5 bases). The CDR3 sequence: CASSLRGWTEAFF. In DNA form, the CDR3 reads TGTGCCAGCAGCTTAAGGGGATGGACTGAAGCTTTCTTT.